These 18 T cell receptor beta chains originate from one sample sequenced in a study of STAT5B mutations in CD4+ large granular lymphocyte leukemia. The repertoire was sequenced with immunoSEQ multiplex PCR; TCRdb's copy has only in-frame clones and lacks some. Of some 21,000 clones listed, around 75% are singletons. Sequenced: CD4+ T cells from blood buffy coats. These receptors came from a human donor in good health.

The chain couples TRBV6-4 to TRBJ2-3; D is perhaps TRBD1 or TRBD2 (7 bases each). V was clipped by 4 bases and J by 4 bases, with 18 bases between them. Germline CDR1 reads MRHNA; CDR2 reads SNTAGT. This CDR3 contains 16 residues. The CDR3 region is CASSVQGGWPPDTQYF. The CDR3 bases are TGTGCCAGCAGTGTCCAGGGGGGGTGGCCCCCAGATACGCAGTATTTT.

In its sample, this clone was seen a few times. This CDR3 reads CSASPALGVFF. CDR3 nucleotide sequence: TGCAGTGCTAGTCCCGCACTAGGAGTGTTTTTT. The chain has TRBV20-1 and TRBJ1-4; D not certain. The CDR3 totals 11 residues. V was cut by 3 bases and J by 15 bases, with 14 bases left in between. The germline V gene encodes CDR1 DFQATT and CDR2 SNEGSKA (reference sequence).

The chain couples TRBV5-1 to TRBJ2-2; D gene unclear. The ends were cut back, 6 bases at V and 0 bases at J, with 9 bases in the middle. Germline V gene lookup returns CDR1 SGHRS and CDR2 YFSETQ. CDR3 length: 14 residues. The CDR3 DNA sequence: TGCGCCAGCATATACGAACCGAACACCGGGGAGCTGTTTTTT. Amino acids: CASIYEPNTGELFF.

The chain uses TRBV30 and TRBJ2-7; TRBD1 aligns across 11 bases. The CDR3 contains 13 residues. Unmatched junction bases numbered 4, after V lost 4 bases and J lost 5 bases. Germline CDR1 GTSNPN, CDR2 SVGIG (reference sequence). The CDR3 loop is CAWTRDRGNEQYF. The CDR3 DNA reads TGTGCCTGGACCAGGGACAGGGGGAACGAGCAGTACTTC.

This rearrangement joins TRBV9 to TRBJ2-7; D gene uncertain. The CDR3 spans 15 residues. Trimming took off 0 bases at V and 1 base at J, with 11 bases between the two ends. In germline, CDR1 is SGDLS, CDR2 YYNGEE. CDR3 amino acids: CASSVGRNPSYEQYF. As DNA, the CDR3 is TGTGCCAGCAGCGTAGGCAGAAACCCTTCCTACGAGCAGTACTTC.

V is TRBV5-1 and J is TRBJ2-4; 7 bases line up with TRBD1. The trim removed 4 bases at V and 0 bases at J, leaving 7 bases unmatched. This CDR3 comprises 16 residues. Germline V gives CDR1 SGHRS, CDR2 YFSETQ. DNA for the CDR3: TGCGCCAGCAGCCAACCGACAGGGACAGCCAAAAACATTCAGTACTTC. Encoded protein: CASSQPTGTAKNIQYF. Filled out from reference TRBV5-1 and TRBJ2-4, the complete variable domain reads KAGVTQTPRYLIKTRGQQVTLSCSPISGHRSVSWYQQTPGQGLQFLFEYFSETQRNKGNFPGRFSGRQFSNSRSEMNVSTLELGDSALYLCASSQPTGTAKNIQYFGAGTRLSVL.

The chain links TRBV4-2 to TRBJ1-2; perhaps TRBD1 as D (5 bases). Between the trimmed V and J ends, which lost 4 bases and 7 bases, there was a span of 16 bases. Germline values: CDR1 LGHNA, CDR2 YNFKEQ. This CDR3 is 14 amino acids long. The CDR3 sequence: CASSPGTAASGYTF. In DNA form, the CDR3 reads TGTGCCAGCAGCCCCGGGACCGCCGCTAGTGGCTACACCTTC.

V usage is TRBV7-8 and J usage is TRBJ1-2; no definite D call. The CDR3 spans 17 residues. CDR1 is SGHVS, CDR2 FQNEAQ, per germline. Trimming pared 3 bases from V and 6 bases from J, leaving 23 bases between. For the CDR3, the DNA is TGTGCCAGCAGCTTGCTAGGGTTATCTGGAGCGGGAAATGGCTACACCTTC. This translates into CASSLLGLSGAGNGYTF.

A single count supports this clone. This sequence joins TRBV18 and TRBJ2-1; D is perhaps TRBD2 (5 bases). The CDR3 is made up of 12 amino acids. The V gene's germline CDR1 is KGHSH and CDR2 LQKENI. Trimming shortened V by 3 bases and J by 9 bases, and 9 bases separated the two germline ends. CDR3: CASSPFGSEQFF. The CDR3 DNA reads TGTGCCAGCTCACCGTTTGGGAGTGAGCAGTTCTTC.

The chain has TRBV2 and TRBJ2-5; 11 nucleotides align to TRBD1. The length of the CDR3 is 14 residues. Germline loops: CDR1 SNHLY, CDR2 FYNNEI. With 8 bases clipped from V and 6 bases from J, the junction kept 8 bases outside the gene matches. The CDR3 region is CASRGTGGLKTQYF. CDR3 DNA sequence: TGTGCCAGCCGGGGGACAGGGGGTTTAAAGACCCAGTACTTC.

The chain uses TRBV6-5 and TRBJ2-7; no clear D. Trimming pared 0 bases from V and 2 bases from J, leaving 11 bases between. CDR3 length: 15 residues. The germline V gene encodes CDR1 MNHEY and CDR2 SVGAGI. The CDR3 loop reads CASSYSRSGPYEQYF. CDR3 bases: TGTGCCAGCAGTTACTCCCGATCGGGCCCCTACGAGCAGTACTTC.

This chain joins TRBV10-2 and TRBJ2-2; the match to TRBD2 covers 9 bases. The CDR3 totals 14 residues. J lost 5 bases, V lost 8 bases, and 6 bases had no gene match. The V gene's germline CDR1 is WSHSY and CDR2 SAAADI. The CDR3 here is CASRPSGTTGELFF. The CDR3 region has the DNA TGCGCCAGCCGACCTAGCGGGACAACCGGGGAGCTGTTTTTT.

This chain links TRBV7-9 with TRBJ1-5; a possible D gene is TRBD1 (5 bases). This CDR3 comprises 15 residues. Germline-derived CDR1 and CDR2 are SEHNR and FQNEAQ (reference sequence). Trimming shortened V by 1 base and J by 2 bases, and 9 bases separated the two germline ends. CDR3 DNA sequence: TGTGCCAGCAGCTTAGAAACAGGAGGCAATCAGCCCCAGCATTTT. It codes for CASSLETGGNQPQHF.

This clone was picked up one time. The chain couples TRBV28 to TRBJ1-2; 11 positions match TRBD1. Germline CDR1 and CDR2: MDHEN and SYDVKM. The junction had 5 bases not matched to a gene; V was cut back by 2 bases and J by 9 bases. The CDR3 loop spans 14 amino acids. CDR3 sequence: CASSLVGQGASYTF. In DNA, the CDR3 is TGTGCCAGCAGTTTAGTAGGACAGGGGGCAAGCTACACCTTC.

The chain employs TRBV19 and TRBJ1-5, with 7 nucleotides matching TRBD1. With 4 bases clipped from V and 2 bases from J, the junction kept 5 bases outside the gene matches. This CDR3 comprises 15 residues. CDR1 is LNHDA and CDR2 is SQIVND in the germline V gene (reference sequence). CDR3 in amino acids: CASSRQGWGNQPQHF. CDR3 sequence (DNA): TGTGCCAGTAGTAGACAGGGCTGGGGCAATCAGCCCCAGCATTTT.

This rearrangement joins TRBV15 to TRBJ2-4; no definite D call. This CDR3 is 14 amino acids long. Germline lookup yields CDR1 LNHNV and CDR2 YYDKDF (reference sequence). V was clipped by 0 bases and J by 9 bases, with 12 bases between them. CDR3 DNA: TGTGCCACCAGCAGAGACGGCGGAGAAGGCATTCAGTACTTC. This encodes CATSRDGGEGIQYF.

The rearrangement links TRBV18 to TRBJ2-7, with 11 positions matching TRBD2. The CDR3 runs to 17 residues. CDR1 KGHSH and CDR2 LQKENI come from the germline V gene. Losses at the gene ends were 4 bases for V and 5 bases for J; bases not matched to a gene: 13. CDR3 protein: CASSRQPTSGSTHEQYF. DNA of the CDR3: TGTGCCAGCTCACGACAACCCACTAGCGGGAGTACCCACGAGCAGTACTTC.

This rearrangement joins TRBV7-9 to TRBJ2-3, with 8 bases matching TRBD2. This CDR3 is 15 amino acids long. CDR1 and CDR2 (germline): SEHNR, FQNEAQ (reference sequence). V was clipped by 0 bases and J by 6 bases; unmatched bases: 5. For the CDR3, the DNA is TGTGCCAGCAGCTTAGCTAGCGGGATTCAGGATACGCAGTATTTT. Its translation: CASSLASGIQDTQYF. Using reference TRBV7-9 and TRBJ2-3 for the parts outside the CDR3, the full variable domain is DTGVSQNPRHKITKRGQNVTFRCDPISEHNRLYWYRQTLGQGPEFLTYFQNEAQLEKSRLLSDRFSAERPKGSFSTLEIQRTEQGDSAMYLCASSLASGIQDTQYFGPGTRLTVL.